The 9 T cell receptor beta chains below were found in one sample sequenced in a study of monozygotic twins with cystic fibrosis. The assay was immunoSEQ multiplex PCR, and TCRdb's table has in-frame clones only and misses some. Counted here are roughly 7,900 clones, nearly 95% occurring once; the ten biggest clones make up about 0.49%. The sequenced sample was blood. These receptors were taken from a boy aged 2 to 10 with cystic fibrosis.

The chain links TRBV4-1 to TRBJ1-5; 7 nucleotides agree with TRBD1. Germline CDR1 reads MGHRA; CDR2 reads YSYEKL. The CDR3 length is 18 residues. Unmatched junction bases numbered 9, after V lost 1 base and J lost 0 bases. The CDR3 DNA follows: TGCGCCAGCAGCCAAGGCACAGGGGTATCGGATAGCAATCAGCCCCAGCATTTT. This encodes CASSQGTGVSDSNQPQHF.

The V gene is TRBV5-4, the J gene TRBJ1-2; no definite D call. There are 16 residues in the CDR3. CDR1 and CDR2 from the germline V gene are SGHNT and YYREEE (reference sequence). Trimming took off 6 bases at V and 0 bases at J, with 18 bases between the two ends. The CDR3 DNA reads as TGTGCCAGCACCATAGGGCAGGCGTCCTCTAACTATGGCTACACCTTC. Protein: CASTIGQASSNYGYTF.

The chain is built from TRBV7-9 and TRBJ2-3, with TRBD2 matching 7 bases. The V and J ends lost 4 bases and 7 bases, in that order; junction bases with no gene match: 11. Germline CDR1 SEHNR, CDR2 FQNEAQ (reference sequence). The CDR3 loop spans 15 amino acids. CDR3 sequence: CASSYPVTAGNTQYF. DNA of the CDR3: TGTGCCAGCAGCTACCCGGTAACAGCGGGAAATACGCAGTATTTT.

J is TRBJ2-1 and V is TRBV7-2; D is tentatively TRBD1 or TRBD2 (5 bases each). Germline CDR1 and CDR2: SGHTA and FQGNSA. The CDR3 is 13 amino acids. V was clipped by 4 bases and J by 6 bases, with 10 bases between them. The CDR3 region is CASSSGPTNEQFF. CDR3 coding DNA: TGTGCCAGCAGCTCGGGACCTACCAATGAGCAGTTCTTC.

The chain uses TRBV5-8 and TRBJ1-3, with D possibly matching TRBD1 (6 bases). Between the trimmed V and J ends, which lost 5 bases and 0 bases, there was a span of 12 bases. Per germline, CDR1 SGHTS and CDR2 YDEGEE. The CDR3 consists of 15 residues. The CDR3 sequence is CASSYGQISGNTIYF. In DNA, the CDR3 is TGTGCCAGCAGTTATGGACAGATCTCTGGAAACACCATATATTTT.

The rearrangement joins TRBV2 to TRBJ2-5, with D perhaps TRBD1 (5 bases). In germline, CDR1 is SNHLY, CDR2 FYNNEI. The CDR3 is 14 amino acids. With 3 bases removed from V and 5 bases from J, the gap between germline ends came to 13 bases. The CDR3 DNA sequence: TGTGCCAGCAGTGAGGGGCAGGGTTGGGAGACCCAGTACTTC. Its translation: CASSEGQGWETQYF.

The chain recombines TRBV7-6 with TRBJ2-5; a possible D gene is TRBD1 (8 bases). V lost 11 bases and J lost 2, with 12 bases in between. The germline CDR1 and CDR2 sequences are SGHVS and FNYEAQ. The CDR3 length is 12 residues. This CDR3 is CAGGDRQETQYF. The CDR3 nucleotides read TGTGCCGGGGGGGACAGGCAAGAGACCCAGTACTTC.

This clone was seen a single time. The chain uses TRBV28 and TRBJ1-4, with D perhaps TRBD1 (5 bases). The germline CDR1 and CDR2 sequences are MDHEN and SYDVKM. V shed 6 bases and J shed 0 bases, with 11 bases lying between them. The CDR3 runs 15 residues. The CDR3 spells CASSLGAATNEKLFF. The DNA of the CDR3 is TGTGCCAGCAGCCTAGGGGCTGCAACTAATGAAAAACTGTTTTTT.

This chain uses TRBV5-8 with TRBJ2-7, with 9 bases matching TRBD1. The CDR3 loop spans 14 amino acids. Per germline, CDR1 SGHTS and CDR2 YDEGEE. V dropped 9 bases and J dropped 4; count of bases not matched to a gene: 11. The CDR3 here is CATTAGTGFYEQYF. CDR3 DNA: TGTGCCACCACGGCCGGGACAGGGTTTTACGAGCAGTACTTC. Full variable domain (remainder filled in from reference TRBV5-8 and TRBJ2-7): EAGVTQSPTHLIKTRGQQATLRCSPISGHTSVYWYQQALGLGLQFLLWYDEGEERNRGNFPPRFSGRQFPNYSSELNVNALELEDSALYLCATTAGTGFYEQYFGPGTRLTVT.